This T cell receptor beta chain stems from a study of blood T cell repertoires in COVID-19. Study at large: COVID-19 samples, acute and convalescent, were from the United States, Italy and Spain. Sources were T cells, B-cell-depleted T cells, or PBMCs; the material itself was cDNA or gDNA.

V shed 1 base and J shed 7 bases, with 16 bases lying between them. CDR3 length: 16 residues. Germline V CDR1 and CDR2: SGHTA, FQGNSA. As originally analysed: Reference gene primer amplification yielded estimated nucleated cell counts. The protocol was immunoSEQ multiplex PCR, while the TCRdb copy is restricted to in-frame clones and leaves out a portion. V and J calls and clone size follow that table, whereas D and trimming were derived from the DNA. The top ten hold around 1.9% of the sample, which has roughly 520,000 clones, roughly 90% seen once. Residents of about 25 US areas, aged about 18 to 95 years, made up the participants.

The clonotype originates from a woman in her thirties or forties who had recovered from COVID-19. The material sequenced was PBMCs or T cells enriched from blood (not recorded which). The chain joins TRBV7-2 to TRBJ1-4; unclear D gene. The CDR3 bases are TGTGCCAGCAGCTTAGATCGTTTCCTCCGGGGTGAAAAACTGTTTTTT. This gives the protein CASSLDRFLRGEKLFF.